This TCR beta chain is drawn from a study of OX40 agonist ivuxolimab in advanced cancers. Regarding the research as a whole: Ivuxolimab was a fully human IgG2 agonistic monoclonal antibody targeting the costimulatory receptor OX40 (CD134). Prior anti-PD-1, anti-PD-L1 or anti-CTLA-4 therapy was permitted, and 40% of dose-escalation patients had received checkpoint inhibitors. Three dose-escalation patients achieved partial responses, one with hepatocellular carcinoma and two with cutaneous melanoma. Of the 50 to 55 patients in dose escalation, 19 had hepatocellular carcinoma, about 15 had melanoma, 9 had renal cell carcinoma and 9 had head and neck cancer. Intravenous ivuxolimab was administered to patients every 2 weeks at six dose levels: 0.01, 0.1, 0.3, 1.5, 3 and 10 mg/kg. Peripheral TCRbeta sequencing aimed to test whether ivuxolimab altered TCR sequence diversity and caused clonal T-cell expansion. The monotherapy dose-escalation portion (N ≈ 50 patients) of the phase I ivuxolimab trial is reported in the paper. A male proportion of roughly 80% and a mean age of approximately 58 years, ranging from about 20 to 85, were recorded for the dose-escalation cohort.

Notes on this clone: Its antigen target is currently unknown. Per-nucleotide qualities are absent, and no much larger clonotype sits a single base away.

The CDR3 covers 12 residues, taking in both the cysteine and the phenylalanine. CDR3 DNA is the only sequence kept; it has 36 bases, read in frame from the first base. Trimming costs V 1 base and J 7 bases, and their ends lie 7 bases apart. Taken from the germline V gene (reference sequence), the CDR1 and CDR2 loops are SEHNR and FQNEAQ. Broad study findings and their caveats: The antigen specificity of the peripheral T cells that underwent clonal expansion was not determined. At doses of 0.1 to 3.0 mg/kg, clonal expansion of both CD4+ and CD8+ blood T cells was observed from baseline to week 6. After ivuxolimab, more expanded clones were found on average in CD8+ T cells than in CD4+ T cells. Low levels of normalized T-cell clonal expansion were also seen in some patients who did not respond. In the 0.1-3.0 mg/kg groups, partial responders had among the lowest normalized peripheral clonal expansion, particularly in CD8+ T cells.

To sequence the TCRbeta CDR3 region, genomic DNA was isolated from the sorted cells. The immunoSEQ Assay was used for sequencing of TCRbeta CDR3 regions. TCRdb retrieved this table from immuneACCESS and kept in-frame rearrangements only. Not all clones are present; in checked studies, unresolved V genes account for under half, and no reason is known for the remainder. In all, the sample holds around 40,000 clones, and 87% of those were seen once. Roughly 3.9% of the sample comes from the top ten. The trial excluded patients who had a history of autoimmune disease or were on systemic immunosuppression. Peripheral blood for TCR sequencing was collected from all dose cohorts at baseline, on cycle 4 day 1, and on cycle 7 day 1. The samples were taken from a phase I, first-in-human, multicenter, open-label dose-escalation trial of ivuxolimab. Adults with locally advanced or metastatic melanoma, renal cell, hepatocellular, or head and neck squamous cell carcinoma were enrolled in the trial. Before TCR sequencing, CD4+ and CD8+ T cells were separately sorted from peripheral blood.

This sequence uses TRBV7-9 and TRBJ2-5, with no reliable assignment of the D segment. The material was CD4+ or CD8+ T cells sorted from blood, obtained in a trial of the OX40 agonist ivuxolimab. The TCR originated in an adult with an advanced solid tumor such as melanoma, head and neck, liver or kidney cancer. The CDR3 region: CASSLDRGTQYF. The nucleotide sequence is TGTGCCAGCAGCTTAGATCGAGGGACCCAGTACTTC.